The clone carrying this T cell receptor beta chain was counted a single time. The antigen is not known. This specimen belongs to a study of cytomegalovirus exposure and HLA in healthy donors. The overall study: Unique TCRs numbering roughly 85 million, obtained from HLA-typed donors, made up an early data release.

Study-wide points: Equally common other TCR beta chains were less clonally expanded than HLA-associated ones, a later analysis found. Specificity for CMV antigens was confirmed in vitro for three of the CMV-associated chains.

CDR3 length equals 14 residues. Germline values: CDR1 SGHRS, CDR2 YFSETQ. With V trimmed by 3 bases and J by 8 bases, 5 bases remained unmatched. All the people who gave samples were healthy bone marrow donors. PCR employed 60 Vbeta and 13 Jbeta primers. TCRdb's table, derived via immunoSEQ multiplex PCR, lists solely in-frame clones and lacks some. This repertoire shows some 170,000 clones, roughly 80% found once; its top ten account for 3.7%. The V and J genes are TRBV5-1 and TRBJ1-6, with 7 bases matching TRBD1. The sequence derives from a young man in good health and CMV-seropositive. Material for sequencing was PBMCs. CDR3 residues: CASSSGQLDSPLHF. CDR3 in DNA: TGCGCCAGCAGCTCGGGACAGCTTGATTCACCCCTCCACTTT.